The 13 T cell receptor beta chains in this list originate from one sample, sequenced in a study of blood T cells in healthy people across ages. A second roughly 6 to 11 cycle PCR used barcoded and J-beta primers. Via MiXCR, TCRdb re-called the 5' RACE reads, giving one row per CDR3 protein. The profile covers about 560,000 distinct CDR3 sequences, with about 25% appearing a single time and about 3.3% taken by the ten largest. This sample was also put to use in a study of T cells of mothers and their children.

Sequencing was performed on blood. The receptor set was obtained from a boy aged 2 to 10 in good health.

The chain couples TRBV7-9 to TRBJ1-6; weak D call: TRBD1 (6 bases). Trimming took 5 bases from V and 2 from J, leaving 16 bases between them. Germline-derived CDR1 and CDR2 are SEHNR and FQNEAQ (reference sequence). CDR3 length: 17 amino acids. The CDR3, as DNA: TGTGCCAGCAGCCCTCAAACAGGGAGCCCCTATAATTCACCCCTCCACTTT. Translation: CASSPQTGSPYNSPLHF.

A word on this clonotype: One end of the junction does not line up with germline, which may come from a read error. The chain has TRBV20-1 and TRBJ2-5; no firm D call. With the DNA end fitting TRBJ2-1 better, the J assignment may be wrong. The CDR3 is 15 residues long. Per the germline V gene, CDR1 is DFQATT and CDR2 is SNEGSKA (reference sequence). In DNA form, the CDR3 reads TGCAGTGCTAGAGATCCGAGTGGATCCCTCAATGGGCAGTTCTTC. Translating gives CSARDPSGSLNGQFF.

This clonotype showed up just a few times. The gene calls are TRBV6-4 and TRBJ2-3; D is perhaps TRBD2 (5 bases). The V gene's germline CDR1 is MRHNA and CDR2 SNTAGT. The CDR3 spans 12 residues. V was cut by 2 bases and J by 7 bases, with 7 bases left in between. The DNA for the CDR3 is TGTGCCAGCAGTGACAGCGGCCATACGCAGTATTTT. This codes for CASSDSGHTQYF.

V and J are TRBV18 and TRBJ2-7; either TRBD1 or TRBD2 may fit D (5 bases each). V lost 6 bases, J lost 3 bases, and 18 bases lay in between. Germline V lookup: CDR1 KGHSH, CDR2 LQKENI. The CDR3 is 15 residues long. DNA for the CDR3: TGTGCCAGCTCGCCGGGACCGATGTCCTTCTACGAGCAGTACTTC. The encoded protein is CASSPGPMSFYEQYF.

This clonotype occurred a few times. This chain joins TRBV12-3 or TRBV12-4 and TRBJ2-5, with 9 bases that match TRBD2. V lost 5 bases and J lost 1; bases outside the gene matches: 5. The CDR3 spans 15 residues. This CDR3 reads CASSITSGLQETQYF. The DNA for the CDR3 is TGTGCCAGCAGTATAACTAGCGGGCTCCAAGAGACCCAGTACTTC.

The count of this clonotype is one. This chain joins TRBV2 and TRBJ1-5, with D possibly matching TRBD1 (6 bases). V was cut by 1 base and J by 5 bases, with 18 bases left in between. This CDR3 region has 17 residues. The germline V gene has CDR1 SNHLY and CDR2 FYNNEI. CDR3 nucleotides: TGTGCCAGCAGTGAAGGGATAGGGGGTGACCCTCATCAGCCCCAGCATTTT. Translating it yields CASSEGIGGDPHQPQHF.

This clonotype showed up just a few times. The V gene is TRBV6-2 or TRBV6-3, the J gene TRBJ2-7; weak D call: TRBD2 (5 bases). This CDR3 has 14 amino acids. Trimming took off 6 bases at V and 1 base at J, with 13 bases between the two ends. Per the germline V gene, CDR1 is MNHEY and CDR2 is SVGEGT. The CDR3 region is CASRTGLGSYEQYF. The DNA for the CDR3 is TGTGCCAGCAGAACTGGACTTGGGTCCTACGAGCAGTACTTC.

As for this clonotype: One end of the junction does not line up with germline, which may come from a read error. J is TRBJ2-7 and V is TRBV14; D ambiguous. From germline, CDR1 is SGHDN and CDR2 FVKESK. This CDR3 spans 13 amino acids. CDR3 sequence reads: CASRQGLVGEQYF. DNA of the CDR3: TGTGCCAGCAGACAAGGGTTAGTTGGGGAGCAGTACTTC. The variable domain in full, completed from reference TRBV14 and TRBJ2-7, reads EAGVTQFPSHSVIEKGQTVTLRCDPISGHDNLYWYRRVMGKEIKFLLHFVKESKQDESGMPNNRFLAERTGGTYSTLKVQPAELEDSGVYFCASRQGLVGEQYFGPGTRLTVT.

V and J are TRBV7-8 and TRBJ2-1; the D is unclear. The CDR3 loop spans 17 amino acids. The germline V gene encodes CDR1 SGHVS and CDR2 FQNEAQ. Trimming pared 5 bases from V and 0 bases from J, leaving 17 bases between. The CDR3 coding sequence is TGTGCCAGCAGCCCCAACGGTGGTGGGATCTCCTACAATGAGCAGTTCTTC. Translation: CASSPNGGGISYNEQFF.

This clonotype was counted between two and nine times. The J gene is TRBJ2-7, the V gene TRBV5-1; weak D call: TRBD1 (6 bases). Trimming stripped 0 bases from V and 3 bases from J, with 10 bases between. Per the germline V gene, CDR1 is SGHRS and CDR2 is YFSETQ. The CDR3 runs 14 residues. CDR3 loop: CASSLGNRVYEQYF. The DNA for the CDR3 is TGCGCCAGCAGCTTGGGCAACAGGGTCTACGAGCAGTACTTC.

This clonotype was counted a few times. The rearrangement joins TRBV27 to TRBJ2-6; 7 bases agree with TRBD2. Trimming took 7 bases from V and 0 from J; bases not matched to a gene: 9. The germline gives CDR1 MNHEY, CDR2 SMNVEV (reference sequence). The CDR3 has 17 amino acids. CDR3 sequence (DNA): TGTGCCAGCAAATGGGGAGGGGAGAGCTCTGGGGCCAACGTCCTGACTTTC. Translating it yields CASKWGGESSGANVLTF. The full variable domain, in which reference TRBV27 and TRBJ2-6 provide the parts outside the CDR3, is EAQVTQNPRYLITVTGKKLTVTCSQNMNHEYMSWYRQDPGLGLRQIYYSMNVEVTDKGDVPEGYKVSRKEKRNFPLILESPSPNQTSLYFCASKWGGESSGANVLTFGAGSRLTVL.

The rearrangement uses TRBV24-1 and TRBJ2-1; TRBD1 matches at 10 bases. The CDR3 extends over 15 amino acids. The trim removed 4 bases at V and 10 bases at J, leaving 9 bases unmatched. Germline V gene sequence: CDR1 KGHDR, CDR2 SFDVKD. Written as DNA, the CDR3 is TGTGCCACCAGTGACTCTCGACAGGGGGCGGGAGAGCAGTTCTTC. Protein: CATSDSRQGAGEQFF.

This clonotype was found a few times. The chain recombines TRBV29-1 with TRBJ2-5, with a possible D match to TRBD2 (6 bases). This CDR3 region has 12 residues. Deletions cut 7 bases from V and 4 bases from J, with 13 bases between. CDR1 and CDR2 (germline): SQVTM, ANQGSEA. In DNA, the CDR3 is TGCAGCGCGTCGGGAGACGGAGAGACCCAGTACTTC. Encoded protein: CSASGDGETQYF.